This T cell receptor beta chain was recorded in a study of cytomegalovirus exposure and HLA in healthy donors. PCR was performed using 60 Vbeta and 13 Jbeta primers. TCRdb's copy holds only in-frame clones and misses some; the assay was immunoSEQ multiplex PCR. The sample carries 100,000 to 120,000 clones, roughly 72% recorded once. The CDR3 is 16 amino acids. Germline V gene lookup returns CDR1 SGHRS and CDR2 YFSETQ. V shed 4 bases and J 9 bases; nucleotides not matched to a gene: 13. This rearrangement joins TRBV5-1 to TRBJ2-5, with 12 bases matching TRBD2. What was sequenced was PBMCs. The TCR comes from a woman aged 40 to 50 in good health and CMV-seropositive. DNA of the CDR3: TGCGCCAGCAGCCGCGGGACTAGCGGGCCCCTTTACCCCCAGTACTTC. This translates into CASSRGTSGPLYPQYF.